These T cell receptor beta chains were read from a single sample in a study of shared clonotypes between healthy human individuals. Sequencing was performed with immunoSEQ multiplex PCR; in TCRdb, only in-frame clones are kept and a portion is missing. The table shows some 2,100,000 clones, with under 95% occurring only once. Sequencing used naive CD8+ T cells from PBMCs. The receptors here all came from a man in his late teens or twenties in good health. Some clones in this sample may be carry-over from other donors' samples. Both conserved end residues are part of each CDR3. Fields, in order: D gene, J gene, V gene, CDR3 protein. The D gene is left open where the match is weak.

- TRBJ1-3 TRBV28 CASRPLTETGNTIYF
- TRBJ1-2 TRBV9 CASSVATGYGYTF
TRBD1 TRBJ2-7 TRBV6-5 CASSFIRDRASEQYF
- TRBJ2-7 TRBV7-9 CASTSPFHEQYF
TRBD1 TRBJ1-2 TRBV19 CASKGQGANYGYTF
TRBD2 TRBJ2-2 TRBV27 CASSSLGTSGRNTGELFF
TRBD1 TRBJ2-7 TRBV19 CASRSRGSSYEQYF
- TRBJ2-1 TRBV5-5 CASSLGGRTNQFF
TRBD2 TRBJ2-7 TRBV4-2 CASSQDFGTSSFYEQYF
- TRBJ2-6 TRBV7-6 CASSLGRGSGANVLTF
- TRBJ2-3 TRBV9 CASSQSTDTQYF
TRBD1 TRBJ1-1 TRBV5-1 CASSPRDRVTEAFF
- TRBJ2-7 TRBV6-5 CASSPSLRYEQYF
- TRBJ2-7 TRBV7-9 CASSDQRGWQYF